What follows are 18 T cell receptor beta chains derived from one specimen sequenced in a study of cytomegalovirus exposure and HLA in healthy donors. The PCR made use of 60 Vbeta and 13 Jbeta primers. The protocol was immunoSEQ multiplex PCR, while the TCRdb copy is restricted to in-frame clones and leaves out a portion. The sample consists of about 130,000 clones, about 84% of them appearing once. The specimen was PBMCs. Source of these receptors: a boy aged 5 to 17 in good health and CMV-seronegative.

The rearrangement links TRBV6-1 to TRBJ1-2; D perhaps matches TRBD1 (5 bases). The V gene lost 3 bases and the J gene lost 8 bases, with 16 bases spanning the gap. This CDR3 has 14 residues. The germline V gene has CDR1 MNHNS and CDR2 SASEGT. The CDR3 sequence is CASSETQGLWGYTF. In DNA, the CDR3 is TGTGCCAGCAGTGAGACTCAGGGTTTGTGGGGCTACACCTTC.

The chain links TRBV30 to TRBJ2-1, with 7 positions matching TRBD2. The CDR3 covers 15 residues. The germline gives CDR1 GTSNPN, CDR2 SVGIG (reference sequence). V shed 5 bases, J shed 4 bases, and the junction held 11 bases outside the gene matches. The CDR3 spells CAWFGGLADYNEQFF. Here the CDR3 DNA reads TGTGCCTGGTTCGGAGGGCTAGCGGATTACAATGAGCAGTTCTTC. The full variable domain, its missing parts supplied by reference TRBV30 and TRBJ2-1, is SQTIHQWPATLVQPVGSPLSLECTVEGTSNPNLYWYRQAAGRGLQLLFYSVGIGQISSEVPQNLSASRPQDRQFILSSKKLLLSDSGFYLCAWFGGLADYNEQFFGPGTRLTVL.

V usage is TRBV10-3 and J usage is TRBJ1-2; possibly TRBD1 for D (6 bases). The CDR3 has 15 amino acids. V lost 6 bases and J lost 0, with 14 bases in between. Germline V lookup: CDR1 ENHRY, CDR2 SYGVKD. CDR3 in DNA: TGTGCCATCAGCCCCCCGGGACAAACTAACTATGGCTACACCTTC. It yields the protein CAISPPGQTNYGYTF.

The chain carries TRBV9 and TRBJ2-5, with TRBD2 as a possible D gene (7 bases). Germline-derived CDR1 and CDR2 are SGDLS and YYNGEE. The CDR3 sequence is 14 residues long. V lost 1 base, J lost 5 bases, and 12 bases lay in between. The DNA for the CDR3 is TGTGCCAGCAGCGTATCAGCGGGACACGAGACCCAGTACTTC. Translated, it gives CASSVSAGHETQYF.

The chain has TRBV7-9 and TRBJ2-7; maybe TRBD1 (6 bases). V was cut by 4 bases and J by 4 bases, with 11 bases left in between. CDR3 length equals 13 residues. Germline-derived CDR1 and CDR2 are SEHNR and FQNEAQ (reference sequence). The CDR3, as DNA: TGTGCCAGCAGCTCGGGACAACCGTACGAGCAGTACTTC. Translation gives CASSSGQPYEQYF.

The chain has TRBV10-3 and TRBJ2-2; 7 nucleotides align to TRBD2. CDR1 ENHRY and CDR2 SYGVKD come from the germline V gene. V lost 3 bases, J lost 10 bases, and 11 bases stayed unmatched. The CDR3 length is 15 residues. CDR3 residues: CAISDPQTSREELFF. Here the CDR3 DNA reads TGTGCCATCAGTGACCCCCAGACTAGCCGAGAGGAGCTGTTTTTT.

V is TRBV6-4 and J is TRBJ2-1; 10 bases are shared with TRBD2. The length of the CDR3 is 14 residues. Germline lookup yields CDR1 MRHNA and CDR2 SNTAGT. V shed 2 bases, J shed 8 bases, and the junction held 3 bases outside the gene matches. The CDR3 loop reads CASSDLAGAYEQFF. The CDR3 DNA is TGTGCCAGCAGTGACCTAGCGGGAGCTTATGAGCAGTTCTTC.

This chain links TRBV27 with TRBJ2-7; D gene unclear. CDR1 is MNHEY, CDR2 SMNVEV, per germline (reference sequence). V was shortened by 8 bases and J by 1 base, with 6 bases between the two germline ends. CDR3 size: 11 residues. The CDR3 DNA reads TGTGCCAGCGAGGTTTCCTACGAGCAGTACTTC. Translated: CASEVSYEQYF.

The chain uses TRBV29-1 and TRBJ2-3, with D perhaps TRBD1 (5 bases). Germline V gives CDR1 SQVTM, CDR2 ANQGSEA. V lost 4 bases to trimming and J lost 1 base, with 9 bases between them. This CDR3 has 13 residues. As DNA, the CDR3 is TGCAGCGTTGGTAAACAGGGCACAGATACGCAGTATTTT. Its protein is CSVGKQGTDTQYF.

The rearrangement joins TRBV27 to TRBJ1-1; perhaps TRBD1 as D (5 bases). Trimming took off 6 bases at V and 4 bases at J, with 12 bases between the two ends. The CDR3 is 13 residues long. The V gene's germline CDR1 is MNHEY and CDR2 SMNVEV (reference sequence). CDR3 sequence: CASRSRDTTEAFF. The CDR3 bases are TGTGCCAGCAGAAGCAGGGATACCACTGAAGCTTTCTTT.

This chain joins TRBV5-4 and TRBJ2-1; TRBD2 matches at 11 bases. The junction had 3 bases not matched to a gene; V was cut back by 0 bases and J by 4 bases. This CDR3 is built from 16 residues. Germline CDR1 is SGHNT and CDR2 is YYREEE (reference sequence). CDR3 protein: CASSLDGTSGYNEQFF. The CDR3 DNA reads TGTGCCAGCAGCTTGGATGGGACTAGCGGTTACAATGAGCAGTTCTTC.

The chain is built from TRBV20-1 and TRBJ1-5; D is perhaps TRBD1 (6 bases). The germline V gene encodes CDR1 DFQATT and CDR2 SNEGSKA (reference sequence). Trimming took 7 bases from V and 4 from J, leaving 8 bases between them. The CDR3 has 11 residues. DNA for the CDR3: TGCAGTGACAGGGTAAATCAGCCCCAGCATTTT. It translates to CSDRVNQPQHF.

The V call is TRBV7-2, the J call TRBJ2-3; D uncertain. Germline V CDR1 and CDR2: SGHTA, FQGNSA. The CDR3 is made up of 13 amino acids. The V and J ends lost 4 bases and 9 bases respectively, with 14 bases between them. CDR3: CASSYALGVTQYF. The DNA for the CDR3 is TGTGCCAGCAGCTACGCCCTCGGTGTCACGCAGTATTTT. Drawing the rest from reference TRBV7-2 and TRBJ2-3, the complete variable domain is GAGVSQSPSNKVTEKGKDVELRCDPISGHTALYWYRQSLGQGLEFLIYFQGNSAPDKSGLPSDRFSAERTGGSVSTLTIQRTQQEDSAVYLCASSYALGVTQYFGPGTRLTVL.

This chain connects TRBV2 to TRBJ2-5, with 10 bases matching TRBD1. The length of the CDR3 is 12 residues. With 3 bases clipped from V and 9 bases from J, the junction kept 1 base outside the gene matches. Germline V lookup: CDR1 SNHLY, CDR2 FYNNEI. CDR3: CASSEDRGSQYF. CDR3 in DNA: TGTGCCAGCAGTGAGGACAGGGGGTCCCAGTACTTC.

The CDR3 DNA is TGTGCCAGCAGCCAAGTTGGGCGAGAGTACAATGAGCAGTTCTTC. Protein sequence: CASSQVGREYNEQFF. The gene calls are TRBV14 and TRBJ2-1; D not certain. Trimming pared 1 base from V and 4 bases from J, leaving 11 bases between. CDR3 length: 15 residues. Germline CDR1 SGHDN, CDR2 FVKESK.

The V gene is TRBV6-1, the J gene TRBJ2-7; tentative D call: TRBD2 (5 bases). V was trimmed by 6 bases and J by 0 bases, leaving 12 bases between them. The CDR3 is made up of 14 amino acids. Germline assignment: CDR1 MNHNS and CDR2 SASEGT. CDR3 sequence: CASSPSGGSYEQYF. DNA for the CDR3: TGTGCCAGCAGCCCCAGCGGTGGCTCCTACGAGCAGTACTTC.

This chain uses TRBV6-5 with TRBJ1-4; maybe TRBD1 (5 bases). Deletions cut 2 bases from V and 2 bases from J, with 6 bases between. This CDR3 has 14 amino acids. Germline lookup yields CDR1 MNHEY and CDR2 SVGAGI. DNA for the CDR3: TGTGCCAGCAGTTACGGGGGGACTAATGAAAAACTGTTTTTT. Its translation is CASSYGGTNEKLFF.

The CDR3: CASSLGAVSYEQYF. In DNA, the CDR3 is TGTGCCAGCAGCTTAGGGGCAGTCTCCTACGAGCAGTACTTC. V usage is TRBV11-2 and J usage is TRBJ2-7, with D unclear. Germline V gene data show CDR1 as SGHAT and CDR2 as FQNNGV. The CDR3 length is 14 residues. Deletions cut 1 base from V and 0 bases from J, with 7 bases between.